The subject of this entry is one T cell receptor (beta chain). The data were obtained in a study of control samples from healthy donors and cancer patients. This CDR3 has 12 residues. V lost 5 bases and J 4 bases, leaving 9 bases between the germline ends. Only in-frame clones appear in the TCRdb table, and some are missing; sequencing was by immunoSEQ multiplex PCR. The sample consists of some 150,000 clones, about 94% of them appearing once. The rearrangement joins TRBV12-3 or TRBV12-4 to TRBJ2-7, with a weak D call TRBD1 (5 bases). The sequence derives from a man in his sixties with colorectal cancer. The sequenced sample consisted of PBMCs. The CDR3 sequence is CASSTRVYEQYF. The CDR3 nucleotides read TGTGCCAGCAGTACCAGGGTGTACGAGCAGTACTTC.